The entry below describes one T cell receptor beta chain. What it binds is not known. This CDR3 has 16 amino acids. In germline, CDR1 is DFQATT, CDR2 SNEGSKA (reference sequence). The junction had 9 bases not matched to a gene; V was cut back by 7 bases and J by 2 bases. This sample was included in a study of identical twins. General observations from the study: Clonotypes of the beta chain that were abundant in cord blood carried fewer insertions (memory repertoires showed none). Zero-insertion analyses might be partly confounded by invariant T cells like MAIT and iNKT. Out-of-frame beta sequences exhibited a weaker degree of excess twin sharing.

TCRdb used MiXCR to reprocess the 5' RACE reads, holding one entry per CDR3 protein. The sample carries 510,000 or so distinct CDR3 sequences, roughly 15% recorded once. The same sample was also studied in work on yellow fever vaccine responses in identical twins.

The V call is TRBV20-1, the J call TRBJ2-4, with 12 positions matching TRBD2. The TCR originated in a woman between 18 and 29 years old in good health. What was sequenced was CD4+ T cells sorted from blood. In nucleotides, the CDR3 is TGCAGTGGGTGGCTAGCGGGGGGGCCGTCCAAAAACATTCAGTACTTC. Its translation is CSGWLAGGPSKNIQYF.